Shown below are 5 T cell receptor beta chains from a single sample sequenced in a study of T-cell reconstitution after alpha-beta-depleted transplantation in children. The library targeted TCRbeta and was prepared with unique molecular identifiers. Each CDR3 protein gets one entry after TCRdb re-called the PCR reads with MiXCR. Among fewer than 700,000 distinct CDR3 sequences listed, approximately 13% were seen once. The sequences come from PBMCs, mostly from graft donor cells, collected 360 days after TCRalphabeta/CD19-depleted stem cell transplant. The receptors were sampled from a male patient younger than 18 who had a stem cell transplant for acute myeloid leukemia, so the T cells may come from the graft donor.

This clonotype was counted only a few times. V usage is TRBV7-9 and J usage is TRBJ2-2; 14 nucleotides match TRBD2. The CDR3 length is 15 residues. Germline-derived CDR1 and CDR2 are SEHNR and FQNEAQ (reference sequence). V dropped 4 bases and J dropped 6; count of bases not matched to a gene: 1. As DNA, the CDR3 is TGTGCCAGCAGCTGGGGACTAGCGGGAGCCGGGGAGCTGTTTTTT. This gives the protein CASSWGLAGAGELFF.

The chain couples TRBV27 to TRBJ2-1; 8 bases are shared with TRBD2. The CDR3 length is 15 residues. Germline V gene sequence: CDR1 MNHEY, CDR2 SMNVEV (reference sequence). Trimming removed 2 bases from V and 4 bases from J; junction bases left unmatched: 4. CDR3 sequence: CASSLVSSGYNEQFF. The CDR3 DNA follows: TGTGCCAGCAGTTTAGTCTCTAGCGGGTACAATGAGCAGTTCTTC.

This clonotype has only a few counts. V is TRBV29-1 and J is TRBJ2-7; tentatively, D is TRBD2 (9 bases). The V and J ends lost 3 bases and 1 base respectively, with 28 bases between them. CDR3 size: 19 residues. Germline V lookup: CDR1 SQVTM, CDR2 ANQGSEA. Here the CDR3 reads CSVEAPGQVGREGSYEQYF. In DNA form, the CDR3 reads TGCAGCGTTGAGGCTCCGGGACAGGTGGGGCGGGAGGGTTCCTACGAGCAGTACTTC.

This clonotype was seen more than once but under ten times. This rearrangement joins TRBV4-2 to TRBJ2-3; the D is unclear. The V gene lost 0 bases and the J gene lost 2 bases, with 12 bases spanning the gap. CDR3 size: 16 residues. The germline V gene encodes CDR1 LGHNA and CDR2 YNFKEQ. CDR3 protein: CASSQEGASYTDTQYF. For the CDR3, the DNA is TGTGCCAGCAGCCAAGAAGGCGCATCCTACACAGATACGCAGTATTTT.

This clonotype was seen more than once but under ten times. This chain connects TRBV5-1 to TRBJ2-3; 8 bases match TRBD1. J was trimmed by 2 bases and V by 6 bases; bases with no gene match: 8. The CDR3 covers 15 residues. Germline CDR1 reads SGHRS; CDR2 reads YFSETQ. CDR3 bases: TGCGCCAGCAATGGGGCAGGGGGCCTCACAGATACGCAGTATTTT. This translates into CASNGAGGLTDTQYF.